This entry describes one TCR beta chain. Antigen: not known. CD45RA+ naive and CD45RA-negative memory subsets were separated from CD4+ cells. Trimming cost V 2 bases and J 3 bases; bases outside gene matches: 7. Germline-derived CDR1 and CDR2 are LGHNT and FRNRAP. CDR3 size: 15 residues. This entry belongs to a study of shared clonotypes between healthy human individuals. Study conclusions and caveats: Naive subsets generally exceeded memory subsets in estimated richness. Some naive CD4 clonotypes, around 5%, turned up in common across several donors.

Assay: immunoSEQ multiplex PCR; the TCRdb copy retains only in-frame clones and omits some. The sample has roughly 2 million clones, around 95% seen once; the top ten hold roughly 0.13%. The specimen was naive CD4+ T cells sorted from blood. As for subset: CD45RA+ positively selected. This clonotype was obtained from a young man in good health. The chain couples TRBV12-5 to TRBJ2-7, with 7 bases aligning to TRBD1. The CDR3 sequence: CASGLPRGQNYEQYF. In nucleotides, the CDR3 is TGTGCTAGTGGTTTGCCTAGGGGACAGAACTACGAGCAGTACTTC.